The rows below give T cell receptor beta chains drawn from one sample of a study of T cell changes during pregnancy in multiple sclerosis. Libraries were prepared by immunoSEQ multiplex PCR; TCRdb keeps only in-frame clonotypes and omits some of them. The sample includes fewer than 85,000 clones, 93% seen only once; the top ten take 2.5% to 3%. The specimen was peripheral blood, collected in the second trimester of pregnancy. These receptors were collected from a female donor with multiple sclerosis, enrolled in a pregnancy study. The CDR3 runs from the conserved cysteine through the conserved F or W. A D gene is named only where the DNA matches it firmly. Rows may omit the clone size; those that give it use once, few, many or a size class.

TRBJ2-3 NA NA TRBV27 CASSLAPRDTQYF TGTGCCAGCAGTTTAGCCCCCAGGGATACGCAGTATTTT
TRBJ2-7 NA TRBD2 TRBV7-9 CASSFHSGTRAYEQYF TGTGCCAGCAGCTTCCACTCCGGGACTAGAGCATACGAGCAGTACTTC
TRBJ2-5 NA TRBD1 TRBV7-7 CASSRTGEETQYF TGTGCTAGCAGCCGGACAGGCGAGGAGACCCAGTACTTC
TRBJ2-7 NA TRBD2 TRBV15 CATSRQTSGLSYEQYF TGTGCCACCAGCCGACAGACTAGCGGTTTGTCCTACGAGCAGTACTTC
TRBJ2-1 NA NA TRBV6-5 CASSLQVLHEQFF TGTGCCAGCAGCCTACAGGTTCTGCATGAGCAGTTCTTC
TRBJ2-5 NA NA TRBV19 CASSRNREETQYF TGTGCCAGTAGTAGAAACAGGGAGGAGACCCAGTACTTC
TRBJ2-2 NA NA TRBV19 CASRYGSNLLGELFF TGTGCCAGTAGGTACGGCAGTAACCTACTAGGGGAGCTGTTTTTT
TRBJ1-2 NA NA TRBV7-6 CASSLVEQGTNYGYTF TGTGCCAGCAGCTTAGTGGAACAGGGTACTAACTATGGCTACACCTTC
TRBJ1-2 NA NA TRBV11-2 CASSLDRRDMFDGYTF TGTGCCAGCAGCTTAGATCGTAGGGACATGTTTGATGGCTACACCTTC
TRBJ2-3 NA TRBD1 TRBV11-2 CASSSTGTVIPTDTQYF TGTGCCAGCAGCTCTACCGGGACAGTCATACCCACAGATACGCAGTATTTT
TRBJ1-2 once NA TRBV7-9 CASSLLSGANYGYTF TGTGCCAGCAGCTTATTATCAGGGGCTAACTATGGCTACACCTTC
TRBJ1-1 NA TRBD1 TRBV25-1 CASSEPGQGNTEAFF TGTGCCAGCAGTGAACCGGGACAGGGGAACACTGAAGCTTTCTTT
TRBJ2-3 NA TRBD1 TRBV19 CASSIPAGTGGTDTQYF TGTGCCAGTAGTATTCCCGCCGGGACAGGGGGCACAGATACGCAGTATTTT
TRBJ1-1 NA NA TRBV7-9 CASSWAVAGGRITEAFF TGTGCCAGCAGCTGGGCGGTGGCGGGAGGAAGGATCACTGAAGCTTTCTTT
TRBJ1-2 NA TRBD1 TRBV5-4 CASSTQGARGYTF TGTGCCAGCAGCACACAGGGGGCTCGTGGCTACACCTTC
TRBJ1-2 NA NA TRBV5-8 CASSLDRANYGYTF TGTGCCAGCAGCTTGGACAGAGCTAACTATGGCTACACCTTC
TRBJ1-1 NA NA TRBV2 CASSVAGETEAFF TGTGCCAGCAGTGTCGCGGGGGAGACTGAAGCTTTCTTT
TRBJ1-2 few NA TRBV14 CASSPQGAPYFGYTF TGTGCCAGCAGCCCTCAGGGTGCCCCATACTTTGGCTACACCTTC
TRBJ2-1 NA NA TRBV19 CASSPRGRNYNEQFF TGTGCCAGTAGTCCTAGGGGCAGAAACTACAATGAGCAGTTCTTC
TRBJ1-2 once NA TRBV11-3 CASSLILGQIRTCGYTF TGTGCCAGCAGCTTAATTCTCGGACAGATACGAACCTGTGGCTACACCTTC
TRBJ2-7 NA NA TRBV6-5 CASSYSAAGPSYEQYF TGTGCCAGCAGTTACTCTGCCGCAGGGCCATCCTACGAGCAGTACTTC
TRBJ2-3 NA NA TRBV27 CASSLIGSQHRDTQYF TGTGCCAGCAGTTTAATAGGCAGCCAACACAGAGATACGCAGTATTTT
TRBJ1-1 NA TRBD1 TRBV27 CASSFGQGLLEAFF TGTGCCAGCAGTTTCGGACAGGGCCTATTAGAAGCTTTCTTT
TRBJ2-5 NA TRBD1 TRBV5-1 CASSPGDRGLETQYF TGCGCCAGCAGCCCCGGGGACAGGGGGTTAGAGACCCAGTACTTC
TRBJ1-5 NA NA TRBV10-3 CATDTRDSNQPQHF TGTGCCACCGATACACGGGATAGCAATCAGCCCCAGCATTTT
TRBJ2-7 once NA TRBV29-1 CSVERDEQYF TGCAGCGTTGAGCGGGACGAGCAGTACTTC
TRBJ2-3 NA NA TRBV6-4 CASSDTPGTTDTQYF TGTGCCAGCAGTGACACCCCCGGGACTACAGATACGCAGTATTTT
TRBJ2-3 NA TRBD1 TRBV30 CAWDPGQSPGLTDTQYF TGTGCCTGGGATCCGGGACAGAGCCCCGGACTGACAGATACGCAGTATTTT
TRBJ1-3 NA TRBD1 TRBV7-6 CASSLGTGSSGNTIYF TGTGCCAGCAGCTTGGGGACAGGATCCTCTGGAAACACCATATATTTT
TRBJ1-4 NA TRBD1 TRBV2 CASSARQGAHEKLFF TGTGCCAGCAGTGCCCGGCAGGGGGCGCATGAAAAACTGTTTTTT
TRBJ1-2 few NA TRBV7-3 CASSPTGLGNDGYTF TGTGCCAGCAGCCCAACAGGGTTAGGGAATGATGGCTACACCTTC
TRBJ1-2 NA TRBD1 TRBV19 CASNEQGGSRMGYTF TGTGCCAGTAATGAACAGGGGGGCTCACGTATGGGCTACACCTTC
TRBJ2-4 NA TRBD1 TRBV6-4 CASSVGTGYPKNIQYF TGTGCCAGCAGTGTTGGGACAGGGTATCCCAAAAACATTCAGTACTTC
TRBJ1-3 once NA TRBV7-6 CASSGGIVGGNTIYF TGTGCCAGCAGCGGGGGGATCGTGGGAGGAAACACCATATATTTT
TRBJ1-5 NA NA TRBV5-1 CASSFINQPQHF TGCGCCAGCAGCTTTATAAATCAGCCCCAGCATTTT
TRBJ1-4 NA NA TRBV6-5 CASSYGPGPTNEKLFF TGTGCCAGCAGTTACGGCCCAGGGCCAACTAATGAAAAACTGTTTTTT
TRBJ1-1 NA TRBD1 TRBV18 CASSRDRGSTEAFF TGTGCCAGCTCAAGGGACAGGGGGAGCACTGAAGCTTTCTTT
TRBJ2-1 NA TRBD2 TRBV9 CASSVEGGEGLYNEQFF TGTGCCAGCAGCGTAGAGGGAGGGGAGGGGCTCTACAATGAGCAGTTCTTC
TRBJ2-5 once NA TRBV5-1 CASSSQETQYF TGCGCCAGCAGCTCGCAAGAGACCCAGTACTTC
TRBJ2-7 NA NA TRBV2 CASTKRSPGAVSYEQYF TGTGCCAGCACCAAACGATCGCCAGGGGCCGTCTCCTACGAGCAGTACTTC
TRBJ2-3 NA TRBD1 TRBV15 CATSRGGDETGGPTDTQYF TGTGCCACCAGCAGGGGGGGGGACGAGACAGGGGGTCCCACAGATACGCAGTATTTT
TRBJ1-1 NA TRBD1 TRBV4-1 CARAGTGGLFMNTEAFF TGCGCCAGAGCCGGGACAGGGGGCCTTTTCATGAACACTGAAGCTTTCTTT
TRBJ1-6 NA TRBD1 TRBV5-4 CASSPSRTGLPLHF TGTGCCAGCAGCCCTTCGCGGACAGGGTTGCCCCTCCACTTT